These T cell receptor beta chains were read from a single sample in a study of CD8 T cells in ankylosing spondylitis. A single record per CDR3 protein comes from TCRdb applying MiXCR to the 5' RACE reads. The sample comprises a few hundred thousand distinct CDR3 sequences, roughly 13% of which are singletons, and nearly 7% rests with the top ten. The sequencing sample was made of blood, either unsorted or a sorted T cell fraction (not recorded which). The receptor set was obtained from a male donor with ankylosing spondylitis. Each CDR3 is given with its conserved first and last residue. A D gene is named only where the DNA matches it firmly. Clone size appears in some rows only: once, few, many, or a class for an expanded clone.

cdr3_nt cdr3_aa d_call j_call clone_size v_call
TGTGCCACCAAGATTGACAGGGCTAATTCACCCCTCCACTTT CATKIDRANSPLHF TRBD1 TRBJ1-6 NA TRBV15
TGTGCCAGCAGCCAGAACCCCCCCGGGGCTCCCAATGAGCAGTTCTTC CASSQNPPGAPNEQFF NA TRBJ2-1 NA TRBV3-1
TGTGCCATCCGGAGGGCCGGAGGAGATACGCAGTATTTT CAIRRAGGDTQYF NA TRBJ2-3 many TRBV12-3/TRBV12-4
TGTGCCAGCAGGGACAGTGGCGGCTACACCTTC CASRDSGGYTF NA TRBJ1-2 NA TRBV6-1
TGTGCCAGCAGCCAACCCCAACAGGGGGATGGGACTGAAGCTTTCTTT CASSQPQQGDGTEAFF TRBD1 TRBJ1-1 NA TRBV3-1
TGCGCCAGCAGCTCGGATCCGGGACAGGGTTTTTCACCCCTCCACTTT CASSSDPGQGFSPLHF TRBD1 TRBJ1-6 few TRBV5-1
TGTGCCAGCAGCGCGGGACAGAGTCAAACGTTGGCTAACTATGGCTACACCTTC CASSAGQSQTLANYGYTF TRBD1 TRBJ1-2 NA TRBV9
TGTGCCAGCAGCCCCAATAGCGGGATCGAGACCCAGTACTTC CASSPNSGIETQYF TRBD2 TRBJ2-5 few TRBV3-1
TGTGCCAGCACCCCTGGCTCCTATAATTCACCCCTCCACTTT CASTPGSYNSPLHF NA TRBJ1-6 NA TRBV11-3
TGTGCCAGCAGCTCTCTAGCGGGAGGGCCGAATGAGCAGTTCTTC CASSSLAGGPNEQFF TRBD2 TRBJ2-1 NA TRBV5-4
TGTGCCACGGGGACAGGGAACAATCAGCCCCAGCATTTT CATGTGNNQPQHF TRBD1 TRBJ1-5 few TRBV2
TGTGCCAGCAGCGATTTGTCCCCTACTAGCTCGACGAACACCGGGGAGCTGTTTTTT CASSDLSPTSSTNTGELFF NA TRBJ2-2 NA TRBV4-2
TGTGCCAGCACGCACAGGGCGAGCTCCTACAATGAGCAGTTCTTC CASTHRASSYNEQFF NA TRBJ2-1 few TRBV5-6
TGTGCCAGCAGTGACAATTCGCCAGGGAGCACAGATACGCAGTATTTT CASSDNSPGSTDTQYF NA TRBJ2-3 few TRBV2
TGCAGTGCTTACACAGGGGCTTACGGTGAAAAACTGTTTTTT CSAYTGAYGEKLFF TRBD1 TRBJ1-4 few TRBV20-1
TGCAGTGCTAGAGAGTCAGTGGCCCTCGAGAGCTCTGGAAACACCATATATTTT CSARESVALESSGNTIYF NA TRBJ1-3 NA TRBV20-1
TGCGCCAGCAGCTTGGGACAGGGGGCTGATACGCAGTATTTT CASSLGQGADTQYF TRBD1 TRBJ2-3 many TRBV5-1
TGTGCCAGCTCACCACTTTCCACTAGCGGGGGAGAGACCCAGTACTTC CASSPLSTSGGETQYF TRBD2 TRBJ2-5 NA TRBV18
TGTGCCGTAAGCTCCTACAATGAGCAGTTCTTC CAVSSYNEQFF NA TRBJ2-1 NA TRBV25-1
TGCAGCGTTGACACACAGGGGTCGGCATACAATGAGCAGTTCTTC CSVDTQGSAYNEQFF TRBD1 TRBJ2-1 few TRBV29-1
TGTGCCAGCAGTGAAAGGACAGTGAACAATGAGCAGTTCTTC CASSERTVNNEQFF NA TRBJ2-1 few TRBV2
TGCGCCAGCAGTCCAGGGACTACCGAGCAGTTCTTC CASSPGTTEQFF TRBD2 TRBJ2-1 NA TRBV10-1
TGTGCCAGCAGCTTCAGGGGTGGGGTCGACAATGAGCAGTTCTTC CASSFRGGVDNEQFF NA TRBJ2-1 NA TRBV5-5
TGCAGTGCCAAACGGACTAGCGAGGATACGCAGTATTTT CSAKRTSEDTQYF TRBD2 TRBJ2-3 NA TRBV20-1
TGTGCCAGCAGCCCTCGGGGTCAAGATACGCAGTATTTT CASSPRGQDTQYF NA TRBJ2-3 few TRBV3-1
TGCGCCAGCAGCTTGGGGGGTCGAGCCCCTTACGAGCAGTACTTC CASSLGGRAPYEQYF NA TRBJ2-7 many TRBV5-1
TGCGCCAGCAGCTTGGCCGATTTCGCGGGAGGGGACAATGAGCAGTTCTTC CASSLADFAGGDNEQFF TRBD2 TRBJ2-1 few TRBV5-1
TGTGCCACCAGTGATGGGGTTGGAGCTTTCTTT CATSDGVGAFF NA TRBJ1-1 many TRBV24-1
TGTGCCAGCAGCATAGGGGCCATGAACACTGAAGCTTTCTTT CASSIGAMNTEAFF NA TRBJ1-1 NA TRBV5-6
TGCAGTGTCCCGGGTGGGGGCTCGAATGAGCAGTTCTTC CSVPGGGSNEQFF NA TRBJ2-1 many TRBV20-1
TGTGCCAGCAGCAAAGGAAAGGGGGCATCGAACACCGGGGAGCTGTTTTTT CASSKGKGASNTGELFF NA TRBJ2-2 NA TRBV21-1
TGCAGCGAAAGCGGGAGGGCCTCTTTAGATACGCAGTATTTT CSESGRASLDTQYF TRBD2 TRBJ2-3 NA TRBV29-1